Ten or more counts support the clone carrying this T cell receptor beta chain. As yet, its antigen is unknown. Each donor's blood draw was 8.5 to 10 milliliters of peripheral blood. Isolation yielded PBMCs, at least 6 million per sample, in every case. This sample was taken from a study of blood T cells in healthy people across ages. General study results and limits: Both higher diversity and more naive CD4+ cells marked long-lived donors when set against aged donors. In the absence of known donor CMV status, changes in expanded clonotypes were possibly confounded.

Next came a second PCR, run for about 7 to 12 cycles, which used a sample-barcoded 5' primer along with a J-beta primer mix. From the 5' RACE reads, TCRdb called clonotypes with MiXCR, one entry per CDR3 protein. The repertoire holds hundreds of thousands of distinct CDR3 sequences, with approximately 29% as singletons. CDR3 length: 14 amino acids. The V end lost 4 bases, the J end lost 1 base, and 8 bases lay between the germline ends. From germline, CDR1 is LGHNT and CDR2 FRNRAP. The material sequenced was blood. The source of this sequence is a woman older than 75 in good health. The genes are TRBV12-5 and TRBJ1-5; D perhaps matches TRBD1 (5 bases). CDR3 sequence reads: CASGWGPSNQPQHF. CDR3 coding DNA: TGTGCTAGTGGTTGGGGACCCAGCAATCAGCCCCAGCATTTT. The full variable domain, in which reference TRBV12-5 and TRBJ1-5 provide the parts outside the CDR3, is DARVTQTPRHKVTEMGQEVTMRCQPILGHNTVFWYRQTMMQGLELLAYFRNRAPLDDSGMPKDRFSAEMPDATLATLKIQPSEPRDSAVYFCASGWGPSNQPQHFGDGTRLSIL.